Included here is one T cell receptor beta chain sequence, with context. Its antigen is currently unknown. The length of the CDR3 is 12 residues. Trimming stripped 3 bases from V and 5 bases from J, with 9 bases between. Germline values: CDR1 DFQATT, CDR2 SNEGSKA (reference sequence). This sample was taken from a study of T cell responses to AZD1222 COVID-19 vaccine. Study outcomes and limitations: Donors were mostly white British, more females; clonal diversity possibly underestimated. In all cases, repertoires were sampled only after the peak T cell response. Spike-specific TCR breadth and depth went up after people got two AZD1222 doses.

Profiling relied on immunoSEQ multiplex PCR, and the TCRdb table lists in-frame clones only, not all of them. The data contain 160,000 or so clones, 70% to 90% of them singletons. This sequence was found in an adult who received the MenACWY meningococcal vaccine as a control. The chain has TRBV20-1 and TRBJ2-3; no firm D call. The sample consisted of peripheral blood, taken 28 days after the second dose of the MenACWY control vaccine. CDR3 bases: TGCAGTGCTAGTTCCCGGATAGATACGCAGTATTTT. The encoded protein is CSASSRIDTQYF.